Below are 4 T cell receptor beta chains sequenced from a single sample in a study of PD-1 blockade in mismatch repair-deficient tumors. The protocol was immunoSEQ multiplex PCR, while the TCRdb copy is restricted to in-frame clones and leaves out a portion. Seen here are about 38,000 clones, roughly 83% observed once, and the top ten hold approximately 22%. The sequenced sample was peripheral blood, obtained 4 weeks after starting pembrolizumab. Every receptor here comes from an adult with mismatch repair-deficient cancer.

The chain joins TRBV7-6 to TRBJ2-1, with TRBD1 matching 8 bases. The CDR3 length is 16 residues. CDR1 SGHVS and CDR2 FNYEAQ come from the germline V gene. V lost 5 bases to trimming and J lost 4 bases; unmatched junction nucleotides: 10. The CDR3 spells CASSHTETGAYNEQFF. CDR3 bases: TGTGCCAGCAGCCATACTGAGACAGGGGCATACAATGAGCAGTTCTTC.

Only one count was recorded for this clone. The V call is TRBV6-1, the J call TRBJ2-5, with 8 positions matching TRBD1. Germline CDR1 reads MNHNS; CDR2 reads SASEGT. The CDR3 sequence is 15 residues long. Losses at the gene ends were 2 bases for V and 5 bases for J; bases not matched to a gene: 7. The CDR3 DNA reads TGTGCCAGCAGTGAAATTCGACAGGGGCTGGAGACCCAGTACTTC. Translating gives CASSEIRQGLETQYF.

As concerns this clone: Additional DNA sequences in this sample encode the identical CDR3. The rearrangement uses TRBV7-2 and TRBJ1-1; no clear D gene. V shed 3 bases and J shed 1 base, with 6 bases lying between them. This CDR3 region has 13 residues. The germline gives CDR1 SGHTA, CDR2 FQGNSA. The CDR3 bases are TGTGCCAGCAGCTTGGCCAGGAACACTGAAGCTTTCTTT. Amino acids: CASSLARNTEAFF.

The rearrangement links TRBV6-5 to TRBJ2-7; TRBD1 is a possible D gene (6 bases). V lost 6 bases and J lost 5, with 14 bases in between. This CDR3 comprises 13 residues. The germline V gene encodes CDR1 MNHEY and CDR2 SVGAGI. CDR3 amino acids: CASRSQQGHEQYF. The DNA of the CDR3 is TGTGCCAGCAGAAGCCAACAGGGCCACGAGCAGTACTTC.